Each of the 4 T cell receptor beta chains below was sequenced from the same sample in a study of OX40 agonist ivuxolimab in advanced cancers. Sequencing used immunoSEQ multiplex PCR; TCRdb keeps in-frame clones, though not all of them. The sample holds about 120,000 clones, around 90% seen once. Sequencing used CD4+ or CD8+ T cells sorted from blood, obtained in a trial of the OX40 agonist ivuxolimab. These receptors were collected from an adult with an advanced solid tumor such as melanoma, head and neck, liver or kidney cancer.

In DNA form, the CDR3 reads TGTGCCAGCAGCCAAGAAAGGGCCGGGTCGGGTTCACCCCTCCACTTT. This translates into CASSQERAGSGSPLHF. The chain links TRBV4-2 to TRBJ1-6; D call uncertain. Trimming stripped 0 bases from V and 9 bases from J, with 15 bases between. This CDR3 comprises 16 residues. The germline V gene encodes CDR1 LGHNA and CDR2 YNFKEQ.

The rearrangement joins TRBV6-6 to TRBJ2-7, with a tentative D call TRBD1 (5 bases). The CDR3 length is 13 residues. Trimming took 5 bases from V and 4 from J, leaving 12 bases between them. Germline V gene data show CDR1 as MNHNY and CDR2 as SVGAGI (reference sequence). This chain's CDR3 is CASSPGFEYEQYF. CDR3 DNA sequence: TGTGCCAGCAGTCCAGGGTTCGAATACGAGCAGTACTTC.

The J gene is TRBJ2-7, the V gene TRBV28; D tentatively reads TRBD1 or TRBD2 (5 bases each). CDR1 MDHEN and CDR2 SYDVKM come from the germline V gene. This CDR3 region has 12 residues. Between the trimmed V and J ends, which lost 7 bases and 3 bases, there was a span of 10 bases. The CDR3 coding sequence is TGTGCCAGCAACGAGGGGAGCTACGAGCAGTACTTC. This sequence encodes CASNEGSYEQYF.

J is TRBJ2-1 and V is TRBV5-4; 13 bases line up with TRBD2. V trimming: 4 bases; J trimming: 7 bases; junction bases outside the gene matches: 5. CDR1 and CDR2 from the germline V gene are SGHNT and YYREEE (reference sequence). The CDR3 consists of 15 residues. CDR3 DNA: TGTGCCAGCAGCCCCGGGACTAGCGGGAATAATGAGCAGTTCTTC. Its protein product is CASSPGTSGNNEQFF.